The 18 T cell receptor beta chains below all came from one sample that was sequenced in a study of human T cells and chemical hapten exposure (dated by TCRdb to about 2021). The time point label here, explained by the study, means: patch test 2, 6 weeks after DPC sensitization. The sample's treatment or condition label, decoded: therapeutic diphenylcyclopropenone sensitization with weekly scalp DPC. Libraries were built with RACE. The sequencing machine was a NextSeq 500. Using fastp at Q25 and MiXCR, TCRdb reprocessed the public reads and kept productive beta chains. Rows matching on CDR3 protein sequence are summarized as one entry with the most common DNA and genes. This sample is represented by fewer than 80,000 distinct CDR3 sequences; 10% of them were singletons. About 6.6% of the sample is taken by the ten largest. Sample: whole blood, taken in connection with sensitization to the hapten diphenylcyclopropenone (DPC). The receptors here all came from a woman aged 45-59 years with alopecia areata. Some clones in this sample may be carry-over from other donors' samples.

This clonotype was observed a few times. The chain carries TRBV2 and TRBJ2-7, with 8 positions matching TRBD2. CDR1 is SNHLY, CDR2 FYNNEI, per germline. The CDR3 covers 14 residues. V was pared by 4 bases and J by 5 bases, with 7 bases of the junction left unmatched. The CDR3 coding sequence is TGTGCCAGCAGTGCTAGCGGGCCCTCTCACGAGCAGTACTTC. Translation: CASSASGPSHEQYF.

This clonotype was picked up many times. The CDR3 reads CSVLTGQLADTQYF. Written as DNA, the CDR3 is TGCAGCGTTCTTACGGGACAGTTAGCAGATACGCAGTATTTT. The chain joins TRBV29-1 to TRBJ2-3, with 7 bases aligning to TRBD1. V shed 5 bases, J shed 4 bases, and the junction held 9 bases outside the gene matches. This CDR3 spans 14 amino acids. CDR1 and CDR2 (germline): SQVTM, ANQGSEA.

This clonotype was seen a few times. The chain carries TRBV18 and TRBJ2-7; D unclear. CDR3 length equals 12 residues. The V gene lost 2 bases and the J gene lost 1 base, with 3 bases spanning the gap. The germline CDR1 and CDR2 sequences are KGHSH and LQKENI. The CDR3 region has the DNA TGTGCCAGCTCACCAGGGTCCTACGAGCAGTACTTC. Encoded protein: CASSPGSYEQYF.

This clonotype came up many times. This chain joins TRBV3-1 and TRBJ2-3; D might be TRBD2 (5 bases). V was trimmed by 2 bases and J by 1 base, leaving 13 bases between them. This CDR3 comprises 16 residues. The germline V gene encodes CDR1 LGHDT and CDR2 YNNKEL (reference sequence). As DNA, the CDR3 is TGTGCCAGCAGCCAAAGGAGCGGTATCGGCACAGATACGCAGTATTTT. Translation: CASSQRSGIGTDTQYF.

At least ten counts were recorded for this clonotype. The chain carries TRBV29-1 and TRBJ2-7, with 9 bases fitting TRBD1. This CDR3 spans 13 amino acids. Per germline, CDR1 SQVTM and CDR2 ANQGSEA. V lost 4 bases to trimming and J lost 3 bases; unmatched junction nucleotides: 4. The CDR3 protein is CSVVGTGIYEQYF. The DNA of the CDR3 is TGCAGCGTTGTTGGGACAGGGATCTACGAGCAGTACTTC.

The genes are TRBV29-1 and TRBJ2-7, with D possibly being TRBD2 (6 bases). The CDR3 sequence is 14 residues long. With 5 bases removed from V and 4 bases from J, the gap between germline ends came to 18 bases. The germline CDR1 and CDR2 sequences are SQVTM and ANQGSEA. The CDR3 sequence is CSVIPAGGGYEQYF. The DNA of the CDR3 is TGCAGCGTTATTCCGGCGGGTGGAGGGTACGAGCAGTACTTC.

This clonotype was seen a handful of times. The CDR3 protein is CASSLTGQHNSPLHF. As DNA, the CDR3 is TGTGCCAGCAGTCTAACGGGACAGCATAATTCACCCCTCCACTTT. The V gene is TRBV12-3 or TRBV12-4, the J gene TRBJ1-6; 7 nucleotides agree with TRBD1. CDR3 length equals 15 residues. The ends lost 5 bases at V and 5 bases at J; junction bases unmatched: 6.

This clonotype was seen repeatedly, ten times or more. This sequence joins TRBV20-1 and TRBJ1-1, with a possible D match to TRBD1 (5 bases). V was trimmed by 6 bases and J by 11 bases, leaving 19 bases between them. From germline, CDR1 is DFQATT and CDR2 SNEGSKA (reference sequence). The CDR3 loop spans 12 amino acids. The CDR3 sequence is CSAQTVRLDAFF. In DNA, the CDR3 is TGCAGTGCCCAGACAGTCCGGCTTGATGCTTTCTTT.

This clonotype has ten or more counts. This chain connects TRBV29-1 to TRBJ1-6, with 10 positions matching TRBD1. This CDR3 contains 13 residues. In germline, CDR1 is SQVTM, CDR2 ANQGSEA. V trimming: 7 bases; J trimming: 8 bases; junction bases outside the gene matches: 5. CDR3 DNA: TGCAGCGCCGCGACAGGGGGCGATTCACCCCTCCACTTT. As protein: CSAATGGDSPLHF.

This clonotype was seen more than once but under ten times. This chain connects TRBV6-2 or TRBV6-3 to TRBJ1-1; unclear D gene. Germline V gives CDR1 MNHEY, CDR2 SVGEGT. The CDR3 is made up of 13 amino acids. V lost 6 bases and J 5 bases, leaving 13 bases between the germline ends. The CDR3 nucleotides are TGTGCCAGCAGGAACACCCGAGGGACTGAAGCTTTCTTT. Translating gives CASRNTRGTEAFF.

The table lists this clonotype with many counts. This chain uses TRBV15 with TRBJ2-1; D is unclear. This CDR3 has 16 residues. CDR1 is LNHNV and CDR2 is YYDKDF in the germline V gene (reference sequence). Trimming took off 0 bases at V and 0 bases at J, with 9 bases between the two ends. The CDR3 here is CATSREGRSSYNEQFF. The CDR3 DNA is TGTGCCACCAGCAGAGAGGGCAGGAGCTCCTACAATGAGCAGTTCTTC.

This clonotype was recorded at least ten times. The J gene is TRBJ2-3, the V gene TRBV12-5, with D perhaps matching TRBD2 (6 bases). The germline V and J ends were trimmed by 6 bases and 1 base, with 11 bases remaining between them. The CDR3 length is 14 residues. Germline lookup yields CDR1 LGHNT and CDR2 FRNRAP. The CDR3 coding sequence is TGTGCTAGTGGCGGGACTTACGGCACAGATACGCAGTATTTT. Its protein product is CASGGTYGTDTQYF.

This clonotype was detected many times. The V call is TRBV7-8, the J call TRBJ2-3; possible D gene TRBD2, 5 bases. V lost 5 bases, J lost 2 bases, and 11 bases lay in between. Per germline, CDR1 SGHVS and CDR2 FQNEAQ. This CDR3 region has 14 residues. DNA for the CDR3: TGTGCCAGCAGCCCTCAAGCGGTCACAGATACGCAGTATTTT. This codes for CASSPQAVTDTQYF.

In this sample, this clonotype turned up many times. The chain uses TRBV12-3 or TRBV12-4 and TRBJ2-5; D is uncertain. V lost 3 bases to trimming and J lost 3 bases, with 5 bases between them. The CDR3 sequence is 12 residues long. The CDR3 loop reads CASSLGKETQYF. CDR3 nucleotide sequence: TGTGCCAGCAGTTTGGGGAAAGAGACCCAGTACTTC.

CDR3 residues: CASSLVQGASNEQFF. The CDR3 nucleotides are TGCGCCAGCAGCTTGGTTCAGGGGGCAAGCAATGAGCAGTTCTTC. The chain has TRBV5-1 and TRBJ2-1; 8 bases line up with TRBD1. Germline loops: CDR1 SGHRS, CDR2 YFSETQ. With V trimmed by 0 bases and J by 6 bases, 5 bases remained unmatched. The CDR3 consists of 15 residues.

The chain employs TRBV11-2 and TRBJ2-1; weak D call: TRBD2 (5 bases). Looked up from germline, CDR1 is SGHAT and CDR2 is FQNNGV. CDR3 size: 18 residues. V lost 0 bases to trimming and J lost 0 bases, with 15 bases between them. CDR3 amino acids: CASSLDIGLQSSYNEQFF. The CDR3 nucleotides are TGTGCCAGCAGCTTAGATATTGGACTTCAGAGCTCCTACAATGAGCAGTTCTTC.

This clonotype was seen many times. The genes are TRBV7-9 and TRBJ2-1, with 8 bases that match TRBD1. The length of the CDR3 is 14 residues. The germline CDR1 and CDR2 sequences are SEHNR and FQNEAQ (reference sequence). V gave up 6 bases and J gave up 5 bases; unmatched junction bases: 6. CDR3 sequence: CASRLTGDHNEQFF. CDR3 in DNA: TGTGCCAGCAGACTGACAGGGGACCACAATGAGCAGTTCTTC.

This sequence joins TRBV20-1 and TRBJ1-1; D uncertain. The germline gives CDR1 DFQATT, CDR2 SNEGSKA (reference sequence). Trimming removed 3 bases at V and 3 bases at J, with 14 bases between. This CDR3 is 14 amino acids long. The CDR3 loop is CSARSRPSDTEAFF. CDR3 coding DNA: TGCAGTGCTAGGAGCAGACCGAGTGACACTGAAGCTTTCTTT.